Listed here are 20 T cell receptor beta chains from one sample, sequenced in a study of T-cell reconstitution after alpha-beta-depleted transplantation in children. Unique molecular identifiers were incorporated when the TCRbeta library was constructed. TCRdb reanalysed the PCR reads using MiXCR and keeps one entry per CDR3 protein. The sample has about 980,000 distinct CDR3 sequences; about 29% are singletons. This specimen consisted of PBMCs, mostly from graft donor cells, obtained 360 days after TCRalphabeta/CD19-depleted stem cell transplant. These TCRs come from a boy younger than two who had a stem cell transplant for SCID, so the T cells may come from the graft donor.

This rearrangement joins TRBV12-3 or TRBV12-4 to TRBJ2-3; a possible D gene is TRBD2 (6 bases). This CDR3 has 17 amino acids. V shed 5 bases and J shed 0 bases, with 18 bases lying between them. The CDR3 DNA reads as TGTGCCAGCAGTGAAGTGTGCGGGGCTCCTAGCACAGATACGCAGTATTTT. This translates into CASSEVCGAPSTDTQYF.

The chain recombines TRBV15 with TRBJ2-3, with D perhaps matching TRBD1 (6 bases). This CDR3 region has 15 residues. Deletions cut 0 bases from V and 8 bases from J, with 15 bases between. Germline CDR1 reads LNHNV; CDR2 reads YYDKDF (reference sequence). As DNA, the CDR3 is TGTGCCACCAGCAGAGAGGGTTTAGGGGGTGCTACGCAGTATTTT. It yields the protein CATSREGLGGATQYF.

This clonotype occurred a few times. V and J are TRBV12-3 or TRBV12-4 and TRBJ2-1; maybe TRBD1 (5 bases). The V and J ends lost 8 bases and 2 bases respectively, with 13 bases between them. This CDR3 has 14 residues. DNA of the CDR3: TGTGCCAGCGACCAGGGTACCACCTACAATGAGCAGTTCTTC. It is translated as CASDQGTTYNEQFF.

This clonotype came up many times. The chain combines TRBV12-3 or TRBV12-4 with TRBJ2-7; TRBD1 or TRBD2 may be the D gene (5 bases each). The V end was cut by 6 bases, the J end by 0 bases, with 12 bases between. The CDR3 is made up of 14 amino acids. Here the CDR3 reads CASSRDLSSYEQYF. Written as DNA, the CDR3 is TGTGCCAGCAGCCGGGACCTGAGCTCCTACGAGCAGTACTTC.

This chain uses TRBV7-2 with TRBJ2-7; D gene unclear. Trimming left V 0 bases short and J 4 bases short, with 7 bases between. Germline assignment: CDR1 SGHTA and CDR2 FQGNSA. The CDR3 covers 13 residues. The CDR3 loop reads CASSLAFGYEQYF. Written as DNA, the CDR3 is TGTGCCAGCAGCTTAGCGTTTGGTTACGAGCAGTACTTC. Variable domain in full (rest from reference TRBV7-2 and TRBJ2-7): GAGVSQSPSNKVTEKGKDVELRCDPISGHTALYWYRQSLGQGLEFLIYFQGNSAPDKSGLPSDRFSAERTGGSVSTLTIQRTQQEDSAVYLCASSLAFGYEQYFGPGTRLTVT.

This sequence joins TRBV24-1 and TRBJ2-1, with TRBD1 matching 10 bases. The CDR3 totals 16 residues. Per the germline V gene, CDR1 is KGHDR and CDR2 is SFDVKD. J gave up 7 bases and V 4 bases, and 9 bases lay outside the gene matches. CDR3 sequence: CATSDRTGGALNEQFF. The CDR3 DNA reads TGTGCCACCAGTGACCGGACAGGGGGGGCATTGAATGAGCAGTTCTTC.

The gene calls are TRBV27 and TRBJ1-1; D is unclear. The V gene's germline CDR1 is MNHEY and CDR2 SMNVEV (reference sequence). The CDR3 spans 14 residues. Trimming removed 3 bases at V and 2 bases at J, with 10 bases between. CDR3 in amino acids: CASSFDGTNTEAFF. The CDR3 nucleotides are TGTGCCAGCAGTTTTGATGGCACCAACACTGAAGCTTTCTTT.

CDR3 in DNA: TGCAGCGTGTCTACAGGGTCCGGGGAGCTGTTTTTT. It yields the protein CSVSTGSGELFF. The chain joins TRBV29-1 to TRBJ2-2, with D tentatively TRBD1 (6 bases). The CDR3 is made up of 12 amino acids. Deletions cut 6 bases from V and 6 bases from J, with 11 bases between. Germline V lookup: CDR1 SQVTM, CDR2 ANQGSEA.

This sequence joins TRBV2 and TRBJ2-1, with a weak D call TRBD1 (6 bases). The V end lost 4 bases, the J end lost 0 bases, and 13 bases lay between the germline ends. The CDR3 totals 16 residues. Germline loops: CDR1 SNHLY, CDR2 FYNNEI. The chain's CDR3 is CASSGPEGGSYNEQFF. The DNA for the CDR3 is TGTGCCAGCAGTGGACCCGAAGGGGGCTCCTACAATGAGCAGTTCTTC.

A few counts support this clonotype. V usage is TRBV27 and J usage is TRBJ2-7; the match to TRBD1 covers 7 bases. The CDR3 has 15 amino acids. Looked up from germline, CDR1 is MNHEY and CDR2 is SMNVEV (reference sequence). The V segment lost 7 bases and the J segment 1 base; nucleotides outside the gene matches: 10. The CDR3 is CASTKFRTGSYEQYF. The CDR3 nucleotides read TGTGCCAGCACCAAATTTAGGACAGGTTCCTACGAGCAGTACTTC.

This clonotype was picked up a small number of times. This chain uses TRBV5-1 with TRBJ2-7; D is perhaps TRBD2 (5 bases). The CDR3 extends over 14 amino acids. Germline assignment: CDR1 SGHRS and CDR2 YFSETQ. The V end was cut by 2 bases, the J end by 1 base, with 10 bases between. This chain's CDR3 is CASSFRSASYEQYF. For the CDR3, the DNA is TGCGCCAGCAGCTTTCGTAGCGCATCCTACGAGCAGTACTTC.

The rearrangement uses TRBV12-3 or TRBV12-4 and TRBJ2-2; D might be TRBD1 (6 bases). The CDR3 sequence is 14 residues long. The ends were cut back, 6 bases at V and 6 bases at J, with 14 bases in the middle. CDR3 in amino acids: CASRGTGSPGELFF. CDR3 DNA: TGTGCCAGCAGAGGAACAGGGTCGCCCGGGGAGCTGTTTTTT.

V gene TRBV12-3 or TRBV12-4 combines with J gene TRBJ2-4; D call uncertain. The CDR3 is 12 amino acids. The V end was cut by 5 bases, the J end by 5 bases, with 7 bases between. CDR3 sequence: CASSPLENIQYF. The DNA of the CDR3 is TGTGCCAGCAGTCCACTGGAAAACATTCAGTACTTC.

This clonotype was observed a handful of times. The chain combines TRBV4-2 with TRBJ1-5; possible D gene TRBD1, 5 bases. V was pared by 0 bases and J by 4 bases, with 10 bases between. The germline CDR1 and CDR2 sequences are LGHNA and YNFKEQ. This CDR3 is built from 15 residues. This chain's CDR3 is CASSQETVINQPQHF. Here the CDR3 DNA reads TGTGCCAGCAGCCAAGAGACAGTCATAAATCAGCCCCAGCATTTT.

V gene TRBV20-1 combines with J gene TRBJ2-7; D remains unclear. The CDR3 is 12 residues long. V lost 5 bases to trimming and J lost 5 bases, with 13 bases between them. Germline loops: CDR1 DFQATT, CDR2 SNEGSKA (reference sequence). Written as DNA, the CDR3 is TGCAGTGCTGCCGACGTGTCCGACGAGCAGTACTTC. Protein sequence: CSAADVSDEQYF.

The rearrangement uses TRBV12-3 or TRBV12-4 and TRBJ1-1, with 8 bases lining up with TRBD1. This CDR3 is 15 amino acids long. V dropped 6 bases and J dropped 0; count of bases not matched to a gene: 6. CDR3: CASRQGATLNTEAFF. In DNA form, the CDR3 reads TGTGCCAGCAGGCAGGGGGCCACTTTGAACACTGAAGCTTTCTTT.

This clonotype was detected only a few times. The chain uses TRBV6-1 and TRBJ2-7; unclear D gene. The CDR3 sequence is 16 residues long. V lost 4 bases to trimming and J lost 0 bases, with 16 bases between them. The V gene's germline CDR1 is MNHNS and CDR2 SASEGT. The chain's CDR3 is CASSVTPPGSSYEQYF. The CDR3 DNA is TGTGCCAGCAGTGTGACACCGCCAGGCTCCTCCTACGAGCAGTACTTC.

This clonotype was seen at least ten times. The chain carries TRBV4-1 and TRBJ2-3; possible D gene TRBD2, 5 bases. The germline CDR1 and CDR2 sequences are MGHRA and YSYEKL. V lost 1 base, J lost 3 bases, and 8 bases lay in between. CDR3 size: 14 residues. As DNA, the CDR3 is TGCGCCAGCAGCCAAGGGAGGTCTACAGATACGCAGTATTTT. As protein: CASSQGRSTDTQYF.

The chain is built from TRBV4-1 and TRBJ2-3, with TRBD1 matching 7 bases. V gave up 8 bases and J gave up 3 bases; unmatched junction bases: 11. The CDR3 loop spans 15 amino acids. Germline assignment: CDR1 MGHRA and CDR2 YSYEKL. CDR3 nucleotides: TGCGCCAGCGGTATGACAGGACAGGAAACAGATACGCAGTATTTT. Translation: CASGMTGQETDTQYF.

V usage is TRBV3-1 and J usage is TRBJ2-7; TRBD1 agrees at 8 bases. CDR1 is LGHDT, CDR2 YNNKEL, per germline (reference sequence). The CDR3 is made up of 18 amino acids. V was pared by 1 base and J by 3 bases, with 14 bases of the junction left unmatched. The CDR3 sequence is CASSQGSAGGWRSYEQYF. The CDR3 nucleotides are TGTGCCAGCAGCCAAGGTTCAGCAGGGGGCTGGAGGAGCTACGAGCAGTACTTC.